The rows below give T cell receptor beta chains drawn from one sample of a study of T-cell reconstitution after alpha-beta-depleted transplantation in children. TCRdb itself ran the PCR reads through MiXCR, one entry per CDR3 protein. The repertoire holds roughly 420,000 distinct CDR3 sequences, with 15% to 20% as singletons. The source material was PBMCs, mostly from graft donor cells, sampled 360 days after TCRalphabeta/CD19-depleted stem cell transplant. These receptors all stem from a boy under three years old who had a stem cell transplant for Wiskott-Aldrich syndrome, so the T cells may come from the graft donor. The CDR3 runs from the conserved cysteine through the conserved F or W. Each record gives: J gene, V gene, clone size, D gene, CDR3 DNA, CDR3 protein. The D gene is left open where the match is weak. The listing skips clone size in some rows; elsewhere it reads once, few, many or a size class.

j_call: TRBJ2-2
v_call: TRBV6-1
clone_size: few
d_call: NA
cdr3_nt: TGTGCCAGCAGTCTCAACAGGGCCAGGAACACCGGGGAGCTGTTTTTT
cdr3_aa: CASSLNRARNTGELFF

j_call: TRBJ2-1
v_call: TRBV20-1
clone_size: NA
d_call: NA
cdr3_nt: TGCAGTGCTAGACCGAATTACAATGAGCAGTTCTTC
cdr3_aa: CSARPNYNEQFF

j_call: TRBJ1-1
v_call: TRBV7-9
clone_size: many
d_call: NA
cdr3_nt: TGTGCCAGCAGCTGGGGACAGAACACTGAAGCTTTCTTT
cdr3_aa: CASSWGQNTEAFF

j_call: TRBJ2-1
v_call: TRBV7-2
clone_size: NA
d_call: TRBD2
cdr3_nt: TGTGCCAGCAGCTTATGGCCCGGGACTATCGAGCAGTTCTTC
cdr3_aa: CASSLWPGTIEQFF

j_call: TRBJ2-7
v_call: TRBV5-1
clone_size: NA
d_call: NA
cdr3_nt: TGCGCCAGCAGCTTGGGCGGGGTAGAACCCTACGAGCAGTACTTC
cdr3_aa: CASSLGGVEPYEQYF

j_call: TRBJ2-3
v_call: TRBV7-2
clone_size: few
d_call: NA
cdr3_nt: TGTGCCAGCAGCTTAGAGGAAGGCTCCTCCTATACGCAGTATTTT
cdr3_aa: CASSLEEGSSYTQYF

j_call: TRBJ2-1
v_call: TRBV4-1
clone_size: few
d_call: NA
cdr3_nt: TGCGCCAGCAGCCAAATTGGCGGCTATGAGCAGTTCTTC
cdr3_aa: CASSQIGGYEQFF

j_call: TRBJ2-5
v_call: TRBV7-2
clone_size: few
d_call: NA
cdr3_nt: TGTGCCAGCAGCCAAAGCGTAATGGGGGAGACCCAGTACTTC
cdr3_aa: CASSQSVMGETQYF

j_call: TRBJ2-2
v_call: TRBV20-1
clone_size: NA
d_call: TRBD2
cdr3_nt: TGCAGTGCCTACCGACTAGCGGACACCGGGGAGCTGTTTTTT
cdr3_aa: CSAYRLADTGELFF

j_call: TRBJ2-2
v_call: TRBV5-1
clone_size: few
d_call: NA
cdr3_nt: TGCGCCAGCAACAGGCCCTCGAACACCGGGGAGCTGTTTTTT
cdr3_aa: CASNRPSNTGELFF

j_call: TRBJ2-5
v_call: TRBV5-5
clone_size: few
d_call: NA
cdr3_nt: TGTGCCAGCAGCTTGGCCAACAGGGTGGGGCAAGAGACCCAGTACTTC
cdr3_aa: CASSLANRVGQETQYF

j_call: TRBJ1-1
v_call: TRBV7-6
clone_size: NA
d_call: NA
cdr3_nt: TGTGCCAGCAGCCGATCAGGGATTCTGAACACTGAAGCTTTCTTT
cdr3_aa: CASSRSGILNTEAFF

j_call: TRBJ2-7
v_call: TRBV18
clone_size: NA
d_call: TRBD2
cdr3_nt: TGTGCCAGCTCACCTTTCGGGGGGACGATTTCTCGGTACGAGCAGTACTTC
cdr3_aa: CASSPFGGTISRYEQYF

j_call: TRBJ2-3
v_call: TRBV10-3
clone_size: few
d_call: TRBD2
cdr3_nt: TGTGCCATCAGTGGGACTAGCGGGCGGCTGGATACGCAGTATTTT
cdr3_aa: CAISGTSGRLDTQYF

j_call: TRBJ2-1
v_call: TRBV20-1
clone_size: few
d_call: NA
cdr3_nt: TGCAGTGCTAGAGCAGTGAGCTCCTACAATGAGCAGTTCTTC
cdr3_aa: CSARAVSSYNEQFF

j_call: TRBJ2-7
v_call: TRBV6-2/TRBV6-3
clone_size: NA
d_call: TRBD1
cdr3_nt: TGTGCCAGCAGAGGCACGGGACAGGGGATTTACGAGCAGTACTTC
cdr3_aa: CASRGTGQGIYEQYF

j_call: TRBJ2-3
v_call: TRBV7-9
clone_size: few
d_call: NA
cdr3_nt: TGTGCCAGCACCTCTCCGGTATCTAGCACAGATACGCAGTATTTT
cdr3_aa: CASTSPVSSTDTQYF

j_call: TRBJ2-6
v_call: TRBV20-1
clone_size: NA
d_call: NA
cdr3_nt: TGCAGTGCTAGACCGGGATTTAATTACTCTGGGGCCAACGTCCTGACTTTC
cdr3_aa: CSARPGFNYSGANVLTF

j_call: TRBJ1-1
v_call: TRBV10-3
clone_size: NA
d_call: NA
cdr3_nt: TGTGCCATCAGTGAGAGCGGTCCGGGGACGACTGAAGCTTTCTTT
cdr3_aa: CAISESGPGTTEAFF

j_call: TRBJ2-2
v_call: TRBV12-3/TRBV12-4
clone_size: once
d_call: NA
cdr3_nt: TGTGCCAGCAGCCCCCGGGTGACCCTCACCGGGGAGCTGTTTTTT
cdr3_aa: CASSPRVTLTGELFF

j_call: TRBJ2-1
v_call: TRBV2
clone_size: few
d_call: NA
cdr3_nt: TGTGCCAGCACCGCGGGCCCGGGACTCCAGCAGTTCTTC
cdr3_aa: CASTAGPGLQQFF

j_call: TRBJ1-1
v_call: TRBV4-1
clone_size: NA
d_call: TRBD1
cdr3_nt: TGCGCCAGCAGACACGGGACAGGCCCCTCGAACACTGAAGCTTTCTTT
cdr3_aa: CASRHGTGPSNTEAFF

j_call: TRBJ2-2
v_call: TRBV2
clone_size: NA
d_call: TRBD1
cdr3_nt: TGTGCCAGCAGTGACGGGACAGGGGGTACCGGGGAGCTGTTTTTT
cdr3_aa: CASSDGTGGTGELFF

j_call: TRBJ1-2
v_call: TRBV12-3/TRBV12-4
clone_size: many
d_call: NA
cdr3_nt: TGTGCCAGCAGCTTAGTCGGGTATGGCTACACCTTC
cdr3_aa: CASSLVGYGYTF

j_call: TRBJ2-5
v_call: TRBV24-1
clone_size: few
d_call: TRBD2
cdr3_nt: TGTGCCACCAGTGATGTGCTAGCGGCGGAGACCCAGTACTTC
cdr3_aa: CATSDVLAAETQYF

j_call: TRBJ1-6
v_call: TRBV7-9
clone_size: many
d_call: NA
cdr3_nt: TGTGCCAGCAGCAGAGACAGAGTAGGAGATTCACCCCTCCACTTT
cdr3_aa: CASSRDRVGDSPLHF

j_call: TRBJ2-7
v_call: TRBV21-1
clone_size: few
d_call: NA
cdr3_nt: TGTGCCAGCAGCAAAACTAGCGGGGAAAACTACGAGCAGTACTTC
cdr3_aa: CASSKTSGENYEQYF

j_call: TRBJ2-7
v_call: TRBV5-1
clone_size: NA
d_call: TRBD2
cdr3_nt: TGCGCCAGCAGCTTGGGGGTGGTAGCGGGAGGGCCGACCCACGAGCAGTACTTC
cdr3_aa: CASSLGVVAGGPTHEQYF

j_call: TRBJ2-2
v_call: TRBV6-1
clone_size: NA
d_call: NA
cdr3_nt: TGTGCCAGCAGCCGATCAGGGAAGGGGACCGGGGAGCTGTTTTTT
cdr3_aa: CASSRSGKGTGELFF

j_call: TRBJ1-1
v_call: TRBV5-1
clone_size: NA
d_call: NA
cdr3_nt: TGCGCCAGCAGCTTGGTCGTGGGGAACACTGAAGCTTTCTTT
cdr3_aa: CASSLVVGNTEAFF

j_call: TRBJ1-4
v_call: TRBV7-9
clone_size: few
d_call: NA
cdr3_nt: TGTGCCAGCACCCGGGACAAAAGGGATCCTAATGAAAAACTGTTTTTT
cdr3_aa: CASTRDKRDPNEKLFF

j_call: TRBJ2-1
v_call: TRBV14
clone_size: NA
d_call: NA
cdr3_nt: TGTGCCAGCAGCCAGTTTTGGGGTGAGCAGTTCTTC
cdr3_aa: CASSQFWGEQFF

j_call: TRBJ2-1
v_call: TRBV12-3/TRBV12-4
clone_size: few
d_call: NA
cdr3_nt: TGTGCCAGCAGTTCGACTAGAAATGAGCAGTTCTTC
cdr3_aa: CASSSTRNEQFF

j_call: TRBJ1-4
v_call: TRBV5-1
clone_size: few
d_call: NA
cdr3_nt: TGCGCCAGCAGCTTGGTAGGGCAGTTTAATGAAAAACTGTTTTTT
cdr3_aa: CASSLVGQFNEKLFF

j_call: TRBJ1-2
v_call: TRBV12-3/TRBV12-4
clone_size: many
d_call: NA
cdr3_nt: TGTGCCAGCAGTTTCGGGGACCGCTACACCTTC
cdr3_aa: CASSFGDRYTF